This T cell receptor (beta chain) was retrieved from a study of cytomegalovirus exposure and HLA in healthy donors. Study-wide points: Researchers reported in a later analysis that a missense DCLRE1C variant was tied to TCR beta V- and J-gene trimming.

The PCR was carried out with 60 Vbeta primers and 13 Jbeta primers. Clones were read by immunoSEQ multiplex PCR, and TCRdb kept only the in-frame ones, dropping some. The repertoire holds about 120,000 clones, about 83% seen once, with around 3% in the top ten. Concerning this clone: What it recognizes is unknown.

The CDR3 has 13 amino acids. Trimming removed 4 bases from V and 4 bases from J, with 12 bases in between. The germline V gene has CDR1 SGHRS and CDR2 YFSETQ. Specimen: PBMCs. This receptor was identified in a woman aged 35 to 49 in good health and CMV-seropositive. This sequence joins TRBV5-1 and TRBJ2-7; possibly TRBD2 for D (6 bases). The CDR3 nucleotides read TGCGCCAGCAGCGGCGGGGCGTTTTACGAGCAGTACTTC. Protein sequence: CASSGGAFYEQYF.